The source of this TCR beta chain is a study of PD-1 blockade in classical Hodgkin lymphoma. Libraries were prepared by immunoSEQ multiplex PCR; TCRdb keeps only in-frame clonotypes and omits some of them. The table lists 50,000 or so clones, around 93% of them singletons. As for this clone: Antigen specificity is unknown.

Each patient experienced a relapse that followed autologous stem cell transplantation, and brentuximab vedotin exposure varied. Whole-study findings and limits: Later analyses included only patients treated at least 1 year post-ASCT.

V was cut by 2 bases and J by 2 bases, with 6 bases left in between. Germline loops: CDR1 MNHEY, CDR2 SMNVEV (reference sequence). This CDR3 has 13 residues. The clonotype was recovered from a human donor with classical Hodgkin lymphoma. The sequences come from peripheral blood mononuclear cells (PBMCs), collected before the second cycle of nivolumab. The gene calls are TRBV27 and TRBJ2-5; D gene unclear. The CDR3 spells CASSLGSQETQYF. CDR3 bases: TGTGCCAGCAGTTTAGGGTCACAAGAGACCCAGTACTTC.